A selection of T cell receptor beta chains follows, all from one sample in a study of cytomegalovirus exposure and HLA in healthy donors. The table came from immunoSEQ multiplex PCR; TCRdb's copy has only in-frame clones and leaves some out. The sample records roughly 110,000 clones, 77% being singletons. The sample consisted of PBMCs. The receptors derive from a male donor in good health and CMV-seronegative. The CDR3 runs from the conserved cysteine through the conserved F or W. The listing skips clone size in some rows; elsewhere it reads once, few, many or a size class.

v_call,clone_size,j_call,cdr3_aa
TRBV7-8,few,TRBJ1-1,CASSLGPRRAEAFF
TRBV10-3,.,TRBJ2-1,CAIRGTEYNEQFF
TRBV6-1,.,TRBJ1-2,CASSGGSNYGYTF
TRBV28,.,TRBJ1-1,CASSSTGAANTEAFF
TRBV6-5,.,TRBJ2-7,CASSYWVGLASYEQYF
TRBV6-5,.,TRBJ1-3,CASSYGQGNTIYF
TRBV27,few,TRBJ2-1,CASSLAGGSFYNEQFF
TRBV5-1,.,TRBJ2-3,CASRSAGETTDTQYF
TRBV25-1,.,TRBJ2-1,CASSGRAGRVYNEQFF
TRBV5-1,once,TRBJ2-3,CASSLRGGPRTDTQYF
TRBV11-2,.,.,CASSLTSKKYEQYF
TRBV28,once,TRBJ2-2,CASSFPPWTGVNTGELFF
TRBV7-9,.,TRBJ1-2,CASSLVQGTYGYTF
TRBV6-1,.,TRBJ2-1,CASSEATGSYNEQFF
TRBV14,.,TRBJ1-1,CASSPRGGVRAEAFF
TRBV5-4,.,TRBJ1-4,CASSLAGSGTTNEKLFF
TRBV9,.,TRBJ2-1,CASSASTDSYNEQFF
TRBV7-2,once,TRBJ2-7,CASSLAGTGSYEQYF
TRBV7-9,.,TRBJ2-1,CASSPRTSGNEQFF
TRBV4-1,.,TRBJ1-5,CASSPHQGREQPQHF
TRBV9,.,TRBJ2-5,CASSVARGETQYF
TRBV20-1,.,TRBJ2-2,CSVGALFF
TRBV18,.,TRBJ2-3,CASSPLAESTDTQYF
TRBV28,.,TRBJ2-7,CASSPRRLAGPYEQYF
TRBV10-1,.,TRBJ2-7,CASSERTSGINEQYF